This TCR beta chain was retrieved from a study of beta chain features in type 1 diabetes. The study's findings and limits: Sequencing of cDNA might inflate the share of cells that strongly express TCR. Within patients, naive, central memory and Treg TCRB repertoires seemed more similar than within healthy donors.

This clone was seen more than once but under ten times. The antigen is not known. The whole isolated RNA underwent reverse transcription, so sequencing captured expressed TCRB transcripts. The method was immunoSEQ multiplex PCR; TCRdb's version includes in-frame clones alone and lacks a portion of them. Of approximately 380,000 clones in the sample, roughly 16% were seen once. Sequencing was carried out using naive CD4+ T cells from blood. The origin of this receptor is a woman aged 18-29 years in good health.

The CDR3 bases are TGTGCCAGCAGCCTCCGACTAGCTGACACCTACAATGAGCAGTTCTTC. Amino acid sequence: CASSLRLADTYNEQFF. V gene TRBV7-3 combines with J gene TRBJ2-1; 7 bases line up with TRBD2. Germline lookup yields CDR1 SGHTA and CDR2 FQGTGA. With V trimmed by 5 bases and J by 2 bases, 9 bases remained unmatched. There are 16 residues in the CDR3.